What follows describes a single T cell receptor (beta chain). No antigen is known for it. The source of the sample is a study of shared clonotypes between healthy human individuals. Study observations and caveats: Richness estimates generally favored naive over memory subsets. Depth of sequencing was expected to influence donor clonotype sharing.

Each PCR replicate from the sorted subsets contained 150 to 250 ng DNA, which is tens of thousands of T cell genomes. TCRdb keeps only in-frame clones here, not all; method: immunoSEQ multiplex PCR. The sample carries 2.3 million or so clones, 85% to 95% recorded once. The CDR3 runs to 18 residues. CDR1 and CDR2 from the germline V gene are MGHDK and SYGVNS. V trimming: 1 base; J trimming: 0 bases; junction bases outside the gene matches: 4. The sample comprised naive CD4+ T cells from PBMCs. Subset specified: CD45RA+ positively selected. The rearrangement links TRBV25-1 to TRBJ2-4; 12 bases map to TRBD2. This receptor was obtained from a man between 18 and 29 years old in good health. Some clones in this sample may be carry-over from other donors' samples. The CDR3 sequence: CASSESSGRALAKNIQYF. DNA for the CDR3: TGTGCCAGCAGTGAATCTAGCGGGAGGGCCCTAGCCAAAAACATTCAGTACTTC.